This TCR beta chain emerged from a study of tumor-infiltrating lymphocytes in localized non-small cell lung cancer. Sequencing was performed with immunoSEQ multiplex PCR; in TCRdb, only in-frame clones are kept and a portion is missing. This sample carries fewer than 12,000 clones, 55% to 80% of them seen once, and the ten largest clones take roughly 9.2%. The count of this clone is one. Deletions cut 1 base from V and 5 bases from J, with 17 bases between. From germline, CDR1 is KGHSH and CDR2 LQKENI. The CDR3 spans 16 residues. J is TRBJ2-5 and V is TRBV18, with a tentative D call TRBD1 (6 bases). This TCR was sampled from a human donor with non-small cell lung cancer. The sample consisted of lung tumor tissue. DNA for the CDR3: TGTGCCAGCTCACCACGTTTTACAGGGTCGGGGGAGACCCAGTACTTC. The encoded protein is CASSPRFTGSGETQYF.